Sequencing of this T cell receptor (beta chain) was carried out in a study of blood T cell repertoires in COVID-19. Study overall: COVID-19 samples, acute and convalescent, were from the United States, Italy and Spain. Sample material is recorded as cDNA or gDNA derived from T cells, B-cell-depleted T cells, or PBMCs.

In the source study's methods: Nucleated cell counts were estimated from reference gene primer amplification. This table comes from immunoSEQ multiplex PCR, and its TCRdb copy is limited to in-frame clones, with some not included. D and trimming were read from the DNA, whereas the V and J calls and clone size are those reported in that table. Of approximately 250,000 clones listed, roughly 85% are singletons. The CDR3 runs to 19 residues. Germline V lookup: CDR1 SGHRS, CDR2 YFSETQ. After removal of 0 bases from V and 6 bases from J, the junction contained 11 bases not matched to a gene. This clonotype originated in a man aged 25-45 years who had recovered from COVID-19. Sequenced input: peripheral blood. The chain combines TRBV5-1 with TRBJ2-2; 13 nucleotides agree with TRBD2. The CDR3 DNA sequence: TGCGCCAGCAGCTTGGAATGGACTAGCGGGGGCCTTCCCCCCGGGGAGCTGTTTTTT. Protein product: CASSLEWTSGGLPPGELFF.